This T cell receptor beta chain was captured by sequencing in a study of Ad26.COV2.S vaccination and SARS-CoV-2 variants. Treatment given: around 19 received Ad26.COV2.S at low or high dose, single or two shots; roughly five received placebo; per-sample allocation not given. Sampling was performed 63 days after the first vaccine or placebo injection. It was an adult aged 18-55 years in Boston who was the donor. On this clone itself: Its antigen is undetermined.

With V trimmed by 3 bases and J by 5 bases, 5 bases remained unmatched. Germline CDR1 WNHNN, CDR2 SYGVQD (reference sequence). The CDR3 spans 15 residues. Study-wide points: Spike-specific TCR breadth ran higher among vaccine recipients than placebo recipients. Vaccine and placebo recipients had similar non-spike TCR breadth.

This table comes from immunoSEQ multiplex PCR, and its TCRdb copy is limited to in-frame clones, with some not included. This repertoire shows about 390,000 clones, 80% to 95% found once; its top ten account for more than 1.5%. The starting material was peripheral blood, obtained in a trial of Ad26.COV2.S vaccine versus placebo. V is TRBV10-1 and J is TRBJ2-1; 9 bases are a match to TRBD1. The clonotype comes from a person between 18 and 65 years old who received the Ad26.COV2.S COVID-19 vaccine or a placebo. The CDR3 loop reads CASSDPGQGNNEQFF. CDR3 nucleotide sequence: TGCGCCAGCAGTGATCCGGGACAGGGAAACAATGAGCAGTTCTTC.